A selection of T cell receptor beta chains follows, all from one sample in a study of cytotoxic CD8 clonotypes in ibrutinib-treated CLL. Assay used: immunoSEQ multiplex PCR; TCRdb lists only in-frame clones, some missing. Of approximately 150,000 clones listed, approximately 90% are singletons. Sequences were derived from PBMCs, sampled at disease progression, from a patient treated with ibrutinib. The receptors here all came from a human donor with chronic lymphocytic leukemia. The CDR3 runs from the conserved cysteine through the conserved F or W. D genes are given only for firm matches. Only part of the rows carry a size: once, few, many, or a class if the clone is expanded.

CDR3aa: CASSLDRVYNEQFF
CDR3nt: TGTGCCAGCTCACTCGACAGGGTTTACAATGAGCAGTTCTTC
j_gene: TRBJ2-1
abundance: -
v_gene: TRBV18
d_gene: TRBD1

CDR3aa: CASSDLTGTSGNTIYF
CDR3nt: TGTGCCAGCAGTGATTTGACAGGGACCTCTGGAAACACCATATATTTT
j_gene: TRBJ1-3
abundance: -
v_gene: TRBV6-1
d_gene: TRBD1

CDR3aa: CAWSVQVSGNTIYF
CDR3nt: TGTGCCTGGAGTGTACAGGTCTCTGGAAACACCATATATTTT
j_gene: TRBJ1-3
abundance: -
v_gene: TRBV30
d_gene: -

CDR3aa: CATARGGERETQYF
CDR3nt: TGCGCCACCGCCAGAGGGGGAGAGAGGGAGACCCAGTACTTC
j_gene: TRBJ2-5
abundance: -
v_gene: TRBV5-1
d_gene: -

CDR3aa: CASSVVAGGSTDTQYF
CDR3nt: TGTGCCAGCAGCGTAGTGGCGGGGGGAAGCACAGATACGCAGTATTTT
j_gene: TRBJ2-3
abundance: -
v_gene: TRBV9
d_gene: TRBD2

CDR3aa: CASSLATSGSQPQHF
CDR3nt: TGTGCCAGCAGCTTAGCGACGTCAGGGTCCCAGCCCCAGCATTTT
j_gene: TRBJ1-5
abundance: -
v_gene: TRBV7-8
d_gene: -

CDR3aa: CASSFGGGRSHTQYF
CDR3nt: TGTGCCAGCAGCTTCGGCGGCGGGAGGTCTCATACGCAGTATTTT
j_gene: TRBJ2-3
abundance: -
v_gene: TRBV7-3
d_gene: TRBD2

CDR3aa: CSVRDRGFTDTQYF
CDR3nt: TGCAGCGTCCGGGACAGGGGCTTCACAGATACGCAGTATTTT
j_gene: TRBJ2-3
abundance: few
v_gene: TRBV29-1
d_gene: TRBD1

CDR3aa: CASSPRLDGRSSGNTIYF
CDR3nt: TGCGCCAGCAGCCCTCGGCTTGATGGCAGGAGCTCTGGAAACACCATATATTTT
j_gene: TRBJ1-3
abundance: -
v_gene: TRBV4-3
d_gene: -

CDR3aa: CAWSFFTGDGYTF
CDR3nt: TGTGCCTGGAGTTTTTTTACCGGGGATGGCTACACCTTC
j_gene: TRBJ1-2
abundance: -
v_gene: TRBV30
d_gene: -

CDR3aa: CAISRSNNNGNTF
CDR3nt: TGTGCCATCAGCCGCAGCAACAATAATGGGAACACCTTC
j_gene: TRBJ1-2
abundance: -
v_gene: TRBV10-3
d_gene: -

CDR3aa: CASSRKDKLDNEQFF
CDR3nt: TGCGCCAGCAGCCGGAAGGACAAACTCGACAATGAGCAGTTCTTC
j_gene: TRBJ2-1
abundance: -
v_gene: TRBV4-1
d_gene: -

CDR3aa: CASSRGRPANYGYTF
CDR3nt: TGTGCCAGCAGCCGGGGACGTCCGGCTAACTATGGCTACACCTTC
j_gene: TRBJ1-2
abundance: -
v_gene: TRBV27
d_gene: -

CDR3aa: CASRHAQGWRETQYF
CDR3nt: TGTGCCAGCAGGCACGCCCAGGGCTGGAGAGAGACCCAGTACTTC
j_gene: TRBJ2-5
abundance: -
v_gene: TRBV2
d_gene: -

CDR3aa: CAGGGFTDTQYF
CDR3nt: TGTGCCGGGGGGGGCTTCACAGATACGCAGTATTTT
j_gene: TRBJ2-3
abundance: -
v_gene: TRBV2
d_gene: -

CDR3aa: CASSLYWGTDYGYTF
CDR3nt: TGTGCCAGCAGCTTGTACTGGGGCACTGACTATGGCTACACCTTC
j_gene: TRBJ1-2
abundance: -
v_gene: TRBV5-6
d_gene: -

CDR3aa: CASSLLAGGTGELFF
CDR3nt: TGTGCCAGCAGCTTACTAGCGGGAGGAACCGGGGAGCTGTTTTTT
j_gene: TRBJ2-2
abundance: -
v_gene: TRBV11-2
d_gene: TRBD2

CDR3aa: CASSLASGELFF
CDR3nt: TGTGCCAGCAGCCTCGCCTCCGGGGAGCTGTTTTTT
j_gene: TRBJ2-2
abundance: -
v_gene: TRBV5-5
d_gene: -

CDR3aa: CASSFMDREETQYF
CDR3nt: TGTGCCAGCAGCTTCATGGACAGAGAAGAGACCCAGTACTTC
j_gene: TRBJ2-5
abundance: -
v_gene: TRBV7-9
d_gene: -

CDR3aa: CASSVNTDYGYTF
CDR3nt: TGTGCCAGCAGCGTGAACACGGACTATGGCTACACCTTC
j_gene: TRBJ1-2
abundance: few
v_gene: TRBV9
d_gene: -

CDR3aa: CASRWTASSYNEQFF
CDR3nt: TGTGCCAGCAGGTGGACTGCAAGCTCCTACAATGAGCAGTTCTTC
j_gene: TRBJ2-1
abundance: -
v_gene: TRBV7-9
d_gene: -

CDR3aa: CASSEGETQYF
CDR3nt: TGTGCCAGCAGTGAGGGGGAGACCCAGTACTTC
j_gene: TRBJ2-5
abundance: -
v_gene: TRBV2
d_gene: -

CDR3aa: CASSIALVAVPGTQYF
CDR3nt: TGTGCCAGTAGTATAGCCCTAGTCGCTGTCCCCGGTACGCAGTATTTT
j_gene: TRBJ2-3
abundance: -
v_gene: TRBV19
d_gene: -

CDR3aa: CASSYSRGQPQHF
CDR3nt: TGTGCCAGCAGTTACTCGAGGGGGCAGCCCCAGCATTTT
j_gene: TRBJ1-5
abundance: few
v_gene: TRBV6-5
d_gene: -

CDR3aa: CASSPIGRGNTEAFF
CDR3nt: TGTGCCAGCAGTCCGATAGGGCGGGGGAACACTGAAGCTTTCTTT
j_gene: TRBJ1-1
abundance: -
v_gene: TRBV27
d_gene: -

CDR3aa: CAIGGGGGYNEQFF
CDR3nt: TGTGCCATCGGTGGGGGAGGCGGCTATAATGAGCAGTTCTTC
j_gene: TRBJ2-1
abundance: -
v_gene: TRBV10-3
d_gene: -

CDR3aa: CASSLETGPYEQYF
CDR3nt: TGTGCCAGCAGCTTAGAGACAGGTCCCTACGAGCAGTACTTC
j_gene: TRBJ2-7
abundance: -
v_gene: TRBV7-8
d_gene: -

CDR3aa: CASSVGWIRTQYF
CDR3nt: TGTGCCAGCAGCGTAGGCTGGATTAGGACCCAGTACTTC
j_gene: TRBJ2-5
abundance: -
v_gene: TRBV9
d_gene: -

CDR3aa: CASSQDYGGPYGYTF
CDR3nt: TGTGCCAGCAGCCAAGATTACGGGGGGCCCTATGGCTACACCTTC
j_gene: TRBJ1-2
abundance: -
v_gene: TRBV14
d_gene: -

CDR3aa: CASSLDARGRTQYF
CDR3nt: TGTGCCAGCAGCTTAGATGCCAGGGGGCGCACCCAGTACTTC
j_gene: TRBJ2-5
abundance: -
v_gene: TRBV7-8
d_gene: TRBD1

CDR3aa: CASSMADRAGYEQYF
CDR3nt: TGTGCCAGTAGTATGGCGGACAGGGCTGGCTACGAGCAGTACTTC
j_gene: TRBJ2-7
abundance: -
v_gene: TRBV19
d_gene: TRBD1

CDR3aa: CASSLYTALASGNTIYF
CDR3nt: TGTGCCAGCAGCTTGTACACAGCCCTGGCTTCGGGAAACACCATATATTTT
j_gene: TRBJ1-3
abundance: -
v_gene: TRBV7-6
d_gene: -

CDR3aa: CASSPRPLGHRGTEAFF
CDR3nt: TGTGCCAGCAGCCCCCGACCTTTGGGACACCGGGGCACTGAAGCTTTCTTT
j_gene: TRBJ1-1
abundance: -
v_gene: TRBV9
d_gene: -

CDR3aa: CASSSSGLDYNEQFF
CDR3nt: TGTGCCAGCAGCTCCTCGGGACTCGATTACAATGAGCAGTTCTTC
j_gene: TRBJ2-1
abundance: -
v_gene: TRBV9
d_gene: -

CDR3aa: CASSQPGQGVSYEQYF
CDR3nt: TGTGCCAGCAGCCAACCGGGACAGGGGGTCTCCTACGAGCAGTACTTC
j_gene: TRBJ2-7
abundance: -
v_gene: TRBV4-2
d_gene: TRBD1

CDR3aa: CASSDTKNQPQHF
CDR3nt: TGTGCCAGTAGTGACACGAAGAATCAGCCCCAGCATTTT
j_gene: TRBJ1-5
abundance: -
v_gene: TRBV19
d_gene: -

CDR3aa: CASSFPQSGSIHEQYF
CDR3nt: TGTGCCAGCAGTTTTCCCCAGAGCGGGAGTATCCACGAGCAGTACTTC
j_gene: TRBJ2-7
abundance: -
v_gene: TRBV28
d_gene: TRBD2

CDR3aa: CSVSLGGGTTEAFF
CDR3nt: TGCAGCGTTTCTTTAGGGGGTGGGACCACTGAAGCTTTCTTT
j_gene: TRBJ1-1
abundance: -
v_gene: TRBV29-1
d_gene: -

CDR3aa: CASSLGQGPNTEAFF
CDR3nt: TGTGCCAGCAGTTTAGGACAGGGACCGAACACTGAAGCTTTCTTT
j_gene: TRBJ1-1
abundance: -
v_gene: TRBV27
d_gene: TRBD1

CDR3aa: CASSRYEQYF
CDR3nt: TGTGCCAGCAGCCGTTACGAGCAGTACTTC
j_gene: TRBJ2-7
abundance: -
v_gene: TRBV21-1
d_gene: -

CDR3aa: CASSGQGLGQETQYF
CDR3nt: TGCGCCAGCAGCGGACAGGGACTGGGCCAAGAGACCCAGTACTTC
j_gene: TRBJ2-5
abundance: -
v_gene: TRBV4-3
d_gene: TRBD1

CDR3aa: CSVGQGAYQPQHF
CDR3nt: TGCAGCGTTGGGCAGGGGGCCTATCAGCCCCAGCATTTT
j_gene: TRBJ1-5
abundance: -
v_gene: TRBV29-1
d_gene: TRBD1

CDR3aa: CSVGGTSRETQYF
CDR3nt: TGCAGCGTTGGAGGGACTAGCAGAGAGACCCAGTACTTC
j_gene: TRBJ2-5
abundance: -
v_gene: TRBV29-1
d_gene: TRBD2

CDR3aa: CASSWDREGVYGYTF
CDR3nt: TGTGCCAGCAGCTGGGACAGGGAGGGGGTCTATGGCTACACCTTC
j_gene: TRBJ1-2
abundance: -
v_gene: TRBV4-2
d_gene: TRBD1

CDR3aa: CATSRDRAGETQYF
CDR3nt: TGTGCCACCAGCAGAGATCGGGCTGGGGAGACCCAGTACTTC
j_gene: TRBJ2-5
abundance: once
v_gene: TRBV15
d_gene: -

CDR3aa: CASSVGGGSSWWEQYF
CDR3nt: TGTGCCAGCAGTGTTGGTGGCGGGAGCTCATGGTGGGAGCAGTACTTC
j_gene: TRBJ2-7
abundance: -
v_gene: TRBV4-2
d_gene: TRBD2

CDR3aa: CASSLGTDGTDTQYF
CDR3nt: TGCGCCAGCAGCTTAGGAACAGATGGCACAGATACGCAGTATTTT
j_gene: TRBJ2-3
abundance: few
v_gene: TRBV5-1
d_gene: -

CDR3aa: CASSLQVPPATNEKLFF
CDR3nt: TGTGCCAGCAGTTTACAGGTTCCACCGGCAACTAATGAAAAACTGTTTTTT
j_gene: TRBJ1-4
abundance: -
v_gene: TRBV28
d_gene: -

CDR3aa: CASSGSGSITDTQYF
CDR3nt: TGTGCCAGCAGCGGTAGCGGGAGCATCACAGATACGCAGTATTTT
j_gene: TRBJ2-3
abundance: -
v_gene: TRBV5-6
d_gene: TRBD2

CDR3aa: CAWSPLGAESPLHF
CDR3nt: TGTGCCTGGAGCCCGCTGGGGGCGGAATCACCCCTCCACTTT
j_gene: TRBJ1-6
abundance: -
v_gene: TRBV30
d_gene: -

CDR3aa: CASSRTSGAYEQYF
CDR3nt: TGTGCCAGCAGCCGGACTAGCGGGGCCTACGAGCAGTACTTC
j_gene: TRBJ2-7
abundance: once
v_gene: TRBV11-2
d_gene: TRBD2

CDR3aa: CASSFGTGGRGGYTF
CDR3nt: TGTGCCAGCAGTTTTGGGACAGGGGGAAGGGGTGGCTACACCTTC
j_gene: TRBJ1-2
abundance: -
v_gene: TRBV28
d_gene: TRBD1

CDR3aa: CASSQDTVPGASGNTIYF
CDR3nt: TGCGCCAGCAGCCAAGATACCGTCCCGGGGGCTTCAGGAAACACCATATATTTT
j_gene: TRBJ1-3
abundance: -
v_gene: TRBV4-3
d_gene: -

CDR3aa: CASRGTDKYSNQPQHF
CDR3nt: TGTGCCAGTAGAGGGACAGACAAATATAGCAATCAGCCCCAGCATTTT
j_gene: TRBJ1-5
abundance: -
v_gene: TRBV19
d_gene: TRBD1

CDR3aa: CSVGYSGRRDTQYF
CDR3nt: TGCAGCGTTGGTTATAGCGGGAGGAGGGATACGCAGTATTTT
j_gene: TRBJ2-3
abundance: -
v_gene: TRBV29-1
d_gene: TRBD2

CDR3aa: CASAGLAGGPETQYF
CDR3nt: TGTGCCAGTGCTGGACTAGCGGGCGGGCCCGAGACCCAGTACTTC
j_gene: TRBJ2-5
abundance: few
v_gene: TRBV6-5
d_gene: TRBD2

CDR3aa: CASSRDGSEGTEAFF
CDR3nt: TGTGCCAGCAGCCGCGACGGCTCGGAGGGCACTGAAGCTTTCTTT
j_gene: TRBJ1-1
abundance: few
v_gene: TRBV7-3
d_gene: -

CDR3aa: CASSDGQGGNQPQHF
CDR3nt: TGTGCCAGCAGTGACGGGCAGGGAGGCAATCAGCCCCAGCATTTT
j_gene: TRBJ1-5
abundance: -
v_gene: TRBV6-1
d_gene: -

CDR3aa: CSVASGAGEQYF
CDR3nt: TGCAGCGTTGCCTCGGGGGCTGGGGAGCAGTACTTC
j_gene: TRBJ2-7
abundance: few
v_gene: TRBV29-1
d_gene: -